This T cell receptor beta chain was captured by sequencing in a study of OX40 agonist ivuxolimab in advanced cancers. Study as a whole: Partial responses, seen in three patients, involved one hepatocellular carcinoma and two cutaneous melanomas. General study results and limits: Also showing low normalized T-cell clonal expansion were some of the nonresponders. Antigen specificity was not determined for the expanded peripheral T cells.

On this clone: As yet, its antigen is unknown.

TCRdb's copy holds only in-frame clones and misses some; the assay was immunoSEQ multiplex PCR. The table shows almost 90,000 clones, with more than 75% occurring only once. Germline V gives CDR1 MDHEN, CDR2 SYDVKM. This CDR3 has 11 amino acids. The V and J ends lost 4 bases and 7 bases respectively, with 8 bases between them. This rearrangement joins TRBV28 to TRBJ2-7; no clear D gene. This clonotype was obtained from an adult with an advanced solid tumor such as melanoma, head and neck, liver or kidney cancer. The specimen was CD4+ or CD8+ T cells sorted from blood, collected in a trial of the OX40 agonist ivuxolimab. The CDR3 here is CASSYKVEQYF. CDR3 coding DNA: TGTGCCAGCAGTTACAAAGTTGAGCAGTACTTC.